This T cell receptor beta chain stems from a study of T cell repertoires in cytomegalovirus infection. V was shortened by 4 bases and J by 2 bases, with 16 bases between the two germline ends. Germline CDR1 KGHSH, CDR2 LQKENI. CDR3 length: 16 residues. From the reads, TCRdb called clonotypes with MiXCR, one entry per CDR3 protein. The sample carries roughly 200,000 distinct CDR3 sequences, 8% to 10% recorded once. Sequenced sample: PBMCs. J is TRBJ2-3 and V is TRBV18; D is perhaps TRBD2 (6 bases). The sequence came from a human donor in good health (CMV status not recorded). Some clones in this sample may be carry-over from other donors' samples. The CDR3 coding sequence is TGTGCCAGCTCACTTGAGGGACTGACCGCCACAGATACGCAGTATTTT. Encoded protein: CASSLEGLTATDTQYF.